A single sample gave rise to the 18 T cell receptor beta chains below, sequenced in a study of identical twins. One entry per CDR3 protein, called by TCRdb with MiXCR from the 5' RACE reads. The sample carries over 550,000 distinct CDR3 sequences, less than 9% recorded once. The sample also formed part of further work on yellow fever vaccine responses in identical twins.

Sequences were obtained from PBMCs. All receptors derive from a woman younger than 35 in good health.

This clonotype was seen ten or more times. The CDR3 DNA sequence: TGCAGCGTTGACGCCGGGGCCCTCTCAGGTGATACGCAGTATTTT. Translation: CSVDAGALSGDTQYF. The V call is TRBV29-1, the J call TRBJ2-3; D is tentatively TRBD1 or TRBD2 (5 bases each). Trimming cost V 3 bases and J 6 bases, with 19 bases left between them. The CDR3 runs 15 residues. Germline-derived CDR1 and CDR2 are SQVTM and ANQGSEA.

This clonotype occurred many times. The chain combines TRBV4-1 with TRBJ2-2; 7 bases match TRBD2. CDR1 MGHRA and CDR2 YSYEKL come from the germline V gene. The CDR3 consists of 15 residues. The V segment lost 1 base and the J segment 1 base; nucleotides outside the gene matches: 0. The CDR3 DNA is TGCGCCAGCAGCCAAGCGGGGGGGAACACCGGGGAGCTGTTTTTT. It translates to CASSQAGGNTGELFF.

This clonotype was seen a few times. The J gene is TRBJ1-1, the V gene TRBV12-3 or TRBV12-4; 10 bases align to TRBD1. The CDR3 has 16 amino acids. V shed 5 bases, J shed 0 bases, and the junction held 6 bases outside the gene matches. The CDR3, as DNA: TGTGCCAGCAGTGGACAGGGGGGGATAGTGAACACTGAAGCTTTCTTT. It translates to CASSGQGGIVNTEAFF.

This clonotype was recorded many times. The rearrangement links TRBV7-6 to TRBJ2-1, with D unclear. V gave up 3 bases and J gave up 10 bases, with 10 bases separating them. The germline CDR1 and CDR2 sequences are SGHVS and FNYEAQ. The CDR3 contains 12 residues. The CDR3 sequence is CASSLTSREQFF. The CDR3 DNA follows: TGTGCCAGCAGCTTGACAAGCAGGGAGCAGTTCTTC.

The chain carries TRBV7-9 and TRBJ2-2; D may be TRBD1 or TRBD2 (5 bases each). The CDR3 loop spans 16 amino acids. CDR1 is SEHNR and CDR2 is FQNEAQ in the germline V gene (reference sequence). V lost 8 bases, J lost 0 bases, and 16 bases lay in between. The DNA of the CDR3 is TGTGCCAGCGGCCTGGGGACCGTTTCGAACACCGGGGAGCTGTTTTTT. This translates into CASGLGTVSNTGELFF.

This clonotype was seen repeatedly, ten times or more. The V and J genes are TRBV10-3 and TRBJ2-5; weak D call: TRBD2 (5 bases). V was pared by 4 bases and J by 2 bases, with 17 bases between. The CDR3 covers 16 residues. Germline V CDR1 and CDR2: ENHRY, SYGVKD. DNA for the CDR3: TGTGCCATCAGTGGCCGGACTCTAGGTGGACAAGAGACCCAGTACTTC. It codes for CAISGRTLGGQETQYF.

This clonotype showed up just a few times. The CDR3: CSARDRGGANTGELFF. DNA of the CDR3: TGCAGTGCTAGAGATCGAGGGGGAGCTAACACCGGGGAGCTGTTTTTT. The V and J genes are TRBV20-1 and TRBJ2-2, with D possibly being TRBD1 (6 bases). V gave up 0 bases and J gave up 2 bases, with 13 bases separating them. Germline V gene lookup returns CDR1 DFQATT and CDR2 SNEGSKA (reference sequence). The CDR3 sequence is 16 residues long.

This clonotype was recorded a few times. This sequence joins TRBV2 and TRBJ2-1; 8 nucleotides agree with TRBD2. The ends lost 7 bases at V and 7 bases at J; junction bases unmatched: 15. CDR3 length: 16 residues. Germline-derived CDR1 and CDR2 are SNHLY and FYNNEI. CDR3 sequence (DNA): TGTGCCAGCAAGGCGGGAGCGGCGGGAGGTCAGAATGAGCAGTTCTTC. Its protein product is CASKAGAAGGQNEQFF.

This clonotype was picked up many times. J is TRBJ2-7 and V is TRBV7-9, with 12 nucleotides matching TRBD2. Per the germline V gene, CDR1 is SEHNR and CDR2 is FQNEAQ (reference sequence). Germline trimming cut 1 base from V and 6 bases from J; bases unmatched to any gene: 4. The CDR3 is made up of 15 amino acids. Written as DNA, the CDR3 is TGTGCCAGCAGCTTAGGGACTAGCGGGATTGGCGAGCAGTACTTC. As protein: CASSLGTSGIGEQYF.

This clonotype was observed a handful of times. The V and J genes are TRBV20-1 and TRBJ2-5; D remains unclear. Trimming removed 1 base at V and 4 bases at J, with 10 bases between. The CDR3 runs to 13 residues. Germline V gene data show CDR1 as DFQATT and CDR2 as SNEGSKA (reference sequence). The CDR3 region is CSARVALGETQYF. CDR3 nucleotides: TGCAGTGCTAGAGTCGCCTTGGGAGAGACCCAGTACTTC.

The chain employs TRBV13 and TRBJ2-1; no firm D call. The germline gives CDR1 PRHDT, CDR2 FYEKMQ (reference sequence). CDR3 size: 13 residues. Trimming took 5 bases from V and 7 from J, leaving 12 bases between them. The CDR3 sequence is CASSKMTANEQFF. CDR3 DNA: TGTGCCAGCAGCAAAATGACTGCAAATGAGCAGTTCTTC.

This clonotype was seen ten or more times. The chain combines TRBV5-1 with TRBJ1-2, with D unclear. In germline, CDR1 is SGHRS, CDR2 YFSETQ. Trimming stripped 4 bases from V and 8 bases from J, with 21 bases between. This CDR3 spans 15 amino acids. The CDR3 reads CASSLTLGSSEGYTF. Written as DNA, the CDR3 is TGCGCCAGCAGCCTGACACTGGGCTCTTCGGAGGGCTACACCTTC.

In its sample, this clonotype was seen a few times. The chain joins TRBV5-1 to TRBJ2-3; either TRBD1 or TRBD2 may fit D (5 bases each). Germline-derived CDR1 and CDR2 are SGHRS and YFSETQ. The CDR3 sequence is 16 residues long. The V and J ends lost 3 bases and 0 bases respectively, with 14 bases between them. The CDR3 nucleotides read TGCGCCAGCAGCTATCGGGGCAGGGCTAGCACAGATACGCAGTATTTT. Protein sequence: CASSYRGRASTDTQYF.

This clonotype was counted only a few times. The gene calls are TRBV15 and TRBJ1-5; D is unclear. The CDR3 is 15 amino acids. The germline V gene encodes CDR1 LNHNV and CDR2 YYDKDF (reference sequence). Trimming shortened V by 0 bases and J by 4 bases, and 10 bases separated the two germline ends. CDR3 loop: CATSRDEDGNQPQHF. In DNA, the CDR3 is TGTGCCACCAGCAGAGATGAGGACGGGAATCAGCCCCAGCATTTT.

V gene TRBV3-1 combines with J gene TRBJ2-5; D is ambiguous. Looked up from germline, CDR1 is LGHDT and CDR2 is YNNKEL (reference sequence). The CDR3 loop spans 12 amino acids. V was pared by 2 bases and J by 1 base, with 2 bases between. The CDR3 protein is CASSQRQETQYF. CDR3 DNA sequence: TGTGCCAGCAGCCAACGCCAAGAGACCCAGTACTTC.

In its sample, this clonotype was seen a few times. The chain joins TRBV2 to TRBJ2-1; 7 bases are shared with TRBD1. Per germline, CDR1 SNHLY and CDR2 FYNNEI. Losses at the gene ends were 2 bases for V and 5 bases for J; bases not matched to a gene: 12. This CDR3 contains 17 residues. The CDR3 spells CASSERVGQGVNNEQFF. The DNA for the CDR3 is TGTGCCAGCAGTGAAAGGGTCGGGCAGGGGGTCAACAATGAGCAGTTCTTC.

This clonotype was counted ten times or more. The J gene is TRBJ2-5, the V gene TRBV4-1; D gene unclear. Germline CDR1 MGHRA, CDR2 YSYEKL. This CDR3 has 11 residues. V was cut by 0 bases and J by 7 bases, with 3 bases left in between. CDR3 in amino acids: CASSQDGTQYF. The CDR3 coding sequence is TGCGCCAGCAGCCAAGATGGGACCCAGTACTTC.

This clonotype was picked up a small number of times. This chain links TRBV6-1 with TRBJ1-5, with TRBD1 as a possible D gene (6 bases). V dropped 7 bases and J dropped 3 bases, with 13 bases sitting between them. CDR1 and CDR2 from the germline V gene are MNHNS and SASEGT. The CDR3 loop spans 14 amino acids. The CDR3 loop reads CASNIDRTNQPQHF. The DNA for the CDR3 is TGTGCCAGCAATATTGACAGGACCAATCAGCCCCAGCATTTT.